This TCR beta chain stems from a study of T-cell memory formation after mild COVID-19. Germline V gives CDR1 SGHTA, CDR2 FQGNSA. The CDR3 runs to 15 residues. Trimming took off 2 bases at V and 2 bases at J, with 10 bases between the two ends. This clonotype was seen only once. Its antigen is unidentified. TCRdb passed the 5' RACE reads through MiXCR, listing each CDR3 protein once. The profile shows tens of thousands of distinct CDR3 sequences, about 10% of them singletons. Study findings and constraints: Most CD4+ clones that shrank were in CM and EM, while CD8+ ones turned up in EMRA.

The rearrangement links TRBV7-2 to TRBJ2-1; possible D gene TRBD2, 6 bases. Sequencing input: PBMCs or a T cell subset sorted from them (not recorded which). This TCR was sampled from a man aged 18 to 29 who had mild COVID-19 (a few samples of this study predate the infection). Cell type and time point are not known. CDR3 coding DNA: TGTGCCAGCAGCTTAAATGCGGGGACCTACAATGAGCAGTTCTTC. Its protein is CASSLNAGTYNEQFF.